The clone carrying this TCR beta chain was seen many times. The antigen remains undetermined. This sample is part of a study of metastatic and nonmetastatic thyroid tumors. At the level of the study: Patients with malignant and benign thyroid disease provided blood and tumor or nodule tissue, whose repertoires were compared. General study findings and limits: In blood and tumor, TCR beta diversity was reportedly significantly higher in malignant thyroid tumors than in benign nodules.

Thyroid surgery was preceded by no treatment in any patient. Under the authors' procedure: Clinicopathological groups of papillary thyroid cancer showed CDR3 differences that were used to build a distant-metastasis classifier. MiXCR re-clonotyped the PCR reads for TCRdb. These V and J calls originate from TCRdb's pipeline instead of the authors' own analysis. The repertoire includes tens of thousands of clones, about 25% of them detected once, and around 3% sits in the top ten. This TCR was sampled from a male donor with papillary thyroid cancer or a benign thyroid nodule (not recorded which). Some clones in this sample may be carry-over from other donors' samples. Sequences were obtained from blood.

CDR3: CSARESGGPRNTEAFF. CDR3 DNA: TGCAGTGCTAGAGAGAGCGGGGGGCCCCGGAACACTGAAGCTTTCTTT. V is TRBV20-1 and J is TRBJ1-1; tentative D call: TRBD1 (6 bases). The V end lost 0 bases, the J end lost 1 base, and 15 bases lay between the germline ends. The germline gives CDR1 DFQATT, CDR2 SNEGSKA (reference sequence). This CDR3 region has 16 residues.